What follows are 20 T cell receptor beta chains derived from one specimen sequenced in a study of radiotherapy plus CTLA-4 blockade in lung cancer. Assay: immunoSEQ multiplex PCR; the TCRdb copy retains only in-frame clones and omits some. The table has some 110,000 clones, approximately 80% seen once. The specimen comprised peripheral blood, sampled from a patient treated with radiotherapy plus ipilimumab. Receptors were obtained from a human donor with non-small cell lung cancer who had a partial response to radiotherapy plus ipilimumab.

CDR3 coding DNA: TGCGCCAGCAGCCAAGATCTGGGGGCTGGGGGCTACACCTTC. Encoded protein: CASSQDLGAGGYTF. The chain uses TRBV4-3 and TRBJ1-2; D might be TRBD1 (6 bases). The germline CDR1 and CDR2 sequences are LGHNA and YSLEER. The CDR3 loop spans 14 amino acids. V dropped 0 bases and J dropped 8 bases, with 13 bases sitting between them.

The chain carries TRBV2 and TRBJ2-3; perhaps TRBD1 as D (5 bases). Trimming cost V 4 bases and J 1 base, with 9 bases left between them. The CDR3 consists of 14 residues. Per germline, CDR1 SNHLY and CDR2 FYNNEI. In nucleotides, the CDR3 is TGTGCCAGCAGTGGGACATTGGGCACAGATACGCAGTATTTT. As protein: CASSGTLGTDTQYF.

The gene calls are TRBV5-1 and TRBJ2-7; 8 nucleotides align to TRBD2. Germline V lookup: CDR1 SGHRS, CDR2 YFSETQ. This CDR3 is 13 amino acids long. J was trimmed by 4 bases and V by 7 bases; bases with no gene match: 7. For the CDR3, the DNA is TGCGCCAGCGCCAGAACTAGCGGATACGAGCAGTACGTC. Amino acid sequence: CASARTSGYEQYV.

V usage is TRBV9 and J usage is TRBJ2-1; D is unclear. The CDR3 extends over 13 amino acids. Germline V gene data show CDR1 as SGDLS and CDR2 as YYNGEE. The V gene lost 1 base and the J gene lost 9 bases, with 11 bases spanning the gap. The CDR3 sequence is CASSVIGGPEQFF. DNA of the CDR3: TGTGCCAGCAGCGTAATCGGTGGGCCTGAGCAGTTCTTC.

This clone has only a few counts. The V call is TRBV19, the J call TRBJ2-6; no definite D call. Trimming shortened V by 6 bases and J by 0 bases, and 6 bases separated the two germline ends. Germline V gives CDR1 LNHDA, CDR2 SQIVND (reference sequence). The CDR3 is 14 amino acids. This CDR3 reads CASSDFSGANVLTF. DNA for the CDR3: TGTGCCAGTAGCGACTTCTCTGGGGCCAACGTCCTGACTTTC.

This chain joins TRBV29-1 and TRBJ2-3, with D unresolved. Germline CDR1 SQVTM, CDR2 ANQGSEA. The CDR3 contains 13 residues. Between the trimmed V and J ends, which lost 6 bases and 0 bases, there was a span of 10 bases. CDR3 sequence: CSVLSLSTDTQYF. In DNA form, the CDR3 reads TGCAGCGTCCTTAGCCTGAGCACAGATACGCAGTATTTT.

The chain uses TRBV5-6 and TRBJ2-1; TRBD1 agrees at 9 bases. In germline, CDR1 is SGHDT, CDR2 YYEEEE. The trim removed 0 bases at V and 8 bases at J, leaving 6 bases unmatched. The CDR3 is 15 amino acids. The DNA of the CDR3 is TGTGCCAGCAGCTTGGACGGGACAGGGTCCGATGAGCAGTTCTTC. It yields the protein CASSLDGTGSDEQFF. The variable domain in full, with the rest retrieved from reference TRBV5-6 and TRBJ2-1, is DAGVTQSPTHLIKTRGQQVTLRCSPKSGHDTVSWYQQALGQGPQFIFQYYEEEERQRGNFPDRFSGHQFPNYSSELNVNALLLGDSALYLCASSLDGTGSDEQFFGPGTRLTVL.

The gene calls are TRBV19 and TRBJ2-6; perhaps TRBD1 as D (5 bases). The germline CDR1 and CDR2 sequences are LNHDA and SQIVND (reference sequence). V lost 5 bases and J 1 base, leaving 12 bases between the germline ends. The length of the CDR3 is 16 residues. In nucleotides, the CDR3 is TGTGCCAGTAGTGCTTTCAGGGTATCTGGGGCCAACGTCCTGACTTTC. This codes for CASSAFRVSGANVLTF. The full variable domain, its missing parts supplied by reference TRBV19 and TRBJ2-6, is DGGITQSPKYLFRKEGQNVTLSCEQNLNHDAMYWYRQDPGQGLRLIYYSQIVNDFQKGDIAEGYSVSREKKESFPLTVTSAQKNPTAFYLCASSAFRVSGANVLTFGAGSRLTVL.

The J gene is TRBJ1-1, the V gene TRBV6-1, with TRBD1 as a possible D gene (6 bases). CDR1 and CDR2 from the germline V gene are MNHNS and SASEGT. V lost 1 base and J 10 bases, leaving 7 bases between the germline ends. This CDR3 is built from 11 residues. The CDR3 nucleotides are TGTGCCAGCAGTGAAGAAGGGGGAGCTTTCTTT. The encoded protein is CASSEEGGAFF.

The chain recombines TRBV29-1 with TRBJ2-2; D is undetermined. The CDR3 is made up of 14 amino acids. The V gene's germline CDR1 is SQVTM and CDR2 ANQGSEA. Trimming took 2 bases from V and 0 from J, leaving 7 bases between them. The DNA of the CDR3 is TGCAGCGTTGAAAAGCCGACGAACACCGGGGAGCTGTTTTTT. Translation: CSVEKPTNTGELFF.

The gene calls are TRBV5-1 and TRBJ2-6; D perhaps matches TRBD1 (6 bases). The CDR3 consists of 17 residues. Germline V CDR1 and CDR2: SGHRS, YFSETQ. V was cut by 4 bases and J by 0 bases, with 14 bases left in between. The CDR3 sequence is CASSPTGGGSGANVLTF. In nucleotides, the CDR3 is TGCGCCAGCAGCCCAACTGGGGGCGGCTCTGGGGCCAACGTCCTGACTTTC.

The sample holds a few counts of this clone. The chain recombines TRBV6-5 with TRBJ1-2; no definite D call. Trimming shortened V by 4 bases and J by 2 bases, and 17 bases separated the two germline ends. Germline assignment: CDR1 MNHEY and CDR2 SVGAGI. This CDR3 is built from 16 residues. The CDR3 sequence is CASSSPLEGPNYGYTF. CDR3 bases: TGTGCCAGCAGTTCCCCCCTCGAGGGCCCAAACTATGGCTACACCTTC.

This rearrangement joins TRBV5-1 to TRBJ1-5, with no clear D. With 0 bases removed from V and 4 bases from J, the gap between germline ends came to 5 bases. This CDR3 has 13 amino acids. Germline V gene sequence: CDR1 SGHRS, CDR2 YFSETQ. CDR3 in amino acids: CASSLDLNQPQHF. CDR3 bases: TGCGCCAGCAGCTTGGATCTGAATCAGCCCCAGCATTTT.

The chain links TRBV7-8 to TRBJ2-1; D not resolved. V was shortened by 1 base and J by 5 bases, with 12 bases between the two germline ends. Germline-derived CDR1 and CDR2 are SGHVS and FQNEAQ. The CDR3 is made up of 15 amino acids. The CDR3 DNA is TGTGCCAGCAGCTTAGTTGCGTTCCGAAACAATGAGCAGTTCTTC. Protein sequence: CASSLVAFRNNEQFF.

The CDR3, as DNA: TGTGCCAGCAGTTTATGGGGGGGCGCAGATGAAAAACTGTTTTTT. It yields the protein CASSLWGGADEKLFF. This chain connects TRBV27 to TRBJ1-4; D might be TRBD1 (6 bases). CDR3 length equals 15 residues. CDR1 is MNHEY and CDR2 is SMNVEV in the germline V gene (reference sequence). The ends were cut back, 1 base at V and 6 bases at J, with 12 bases in the middle. Drawing the rest from reference TRBV27 and TRBJ1-4, the complete variable domain is EAQVTQNPRYLITVTGKKLTVTCSQNMNHEYMSWYRQDPGLGLRQIYYSMNVEVTDKGDVPEGYKVSRKEKRNFPLILESPSPNQTSLYFCASSLWGGADEKLFFGSGTQLSVL.

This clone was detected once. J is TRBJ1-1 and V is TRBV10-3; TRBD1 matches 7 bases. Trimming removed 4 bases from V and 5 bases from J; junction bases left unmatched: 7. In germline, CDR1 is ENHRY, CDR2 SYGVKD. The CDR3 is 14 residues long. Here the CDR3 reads CAISATGFGTEAFF. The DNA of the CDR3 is TGTGCCATCAGTGCGACAGGGTTTGGAACTGAAGCTTTCTTT.

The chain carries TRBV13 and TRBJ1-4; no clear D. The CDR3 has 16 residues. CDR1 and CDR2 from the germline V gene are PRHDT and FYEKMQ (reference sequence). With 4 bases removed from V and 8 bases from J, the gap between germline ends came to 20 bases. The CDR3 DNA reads TGTGCCAGCAGCTCAAACCTCGCAGGCCTCCCCGAAAAACTGTTTTTT. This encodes CASSSNLAGLPEKLFF.

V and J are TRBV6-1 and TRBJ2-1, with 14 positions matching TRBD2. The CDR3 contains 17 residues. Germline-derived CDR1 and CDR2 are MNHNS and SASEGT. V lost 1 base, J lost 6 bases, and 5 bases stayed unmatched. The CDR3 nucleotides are TGTGCCAGCAGTGAAGTAACCGGGACTAGCGGGGGCAATGAGCAGTTCTTC. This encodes CASSEVTGTSGGNEQFF.

The DNA of the CDR3 is TGTGCCAGCAGACGGGACAGGGTGAATCAGCCCCAGCATTTT. Its translation: CASRRDRVNQPQHF. The chain carries TRBV28 and TRBJ1-5; 9 nucleotides agree with TRBD1. The CDR3 spans 14 residues. The trim removed 6 bases at V and 4 bases at J, leaving 4 bases unmatched. Per the germline V gene, CDR1 is MDHEN and CDR2 is SYDVKM.

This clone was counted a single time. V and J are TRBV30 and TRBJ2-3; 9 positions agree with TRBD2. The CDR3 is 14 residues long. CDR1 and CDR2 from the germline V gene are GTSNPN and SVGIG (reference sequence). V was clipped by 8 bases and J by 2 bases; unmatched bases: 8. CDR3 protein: CAQGLAGTTDTQYF. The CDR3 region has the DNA TGTGCCCAGGGGCTAGCGGGGACCACAGATACGCAGTATTTT.